The next 19 T cell receptor beta chains were all read from a single sample in a study of T-cell reconstitution after alpha-beta-depleted transplantation in children. Molecular barcoding with unique molecular identifiers was used for the TCRbeta library. TCRdb re-called the PCR reads with MiXCR, one entry per CDR3 protein. The sample holds over 450,000 distinct CDR3 sequences; 10% to 13% are singletons and the top ten take roughly 2%. The input for sequencing was PBMCs, taken before TCRalphabeta/CD19-depleted stem cell transplant. These receptors were taken from a child younger than 10 with inherited bone marrow failure, due to receive a stem cell transplant.

Ten or more counts support this clonotype. The V and J genes are TRBV12-3 or TRBV12-4 and TRBJ1-5; D is perhaps TRBD1 (5 bases). With 5 bases removed from V and 3 bases from J, the gap between germline ends came to 14 bases. The CDR3 is 15 residues long. CDR3 amino acids: CASSPQDNSNQPQHF. CDR3 coding DNA: TGTGCCAGCAGTCCCCAGGACAATTCCAATCAGCCCCAGCATTTT.

In its sample, this clonotype was seen many times. The V and J genes are TRBV7-9 and TRBJ2-1; D unresolved. The CDR3 consists of 14 residues. V lost 1 base and J lost 9, with 13 bases in between. Germline values: CDR1 SEHNR, CDR2 FQNEAQ (reference sequence). In nucleotides, the CDR3 is TGTGCCAGCAGCTTAGGCGTAAGCGTGGGTGAGCAGTTCTTC. Translating it yields CASSLGVSVGEQFF.

A remark on this clonotype: A single base separates this from a much larger clone, so it may be a read error. This chain uses TRBV15 with TRBJ2-1, with 8 bases lining up with TRBD2. The germline gives CDR1 LNHNV, CDR2 YYDKDF (reference sequence). With V trimmed by 2 bases and J by 5 bases, 8 bases remained unmatched. This CDR3 spans 16 amino acids. The CDR3 here is CATSRPGTRPDNEQFF. The DNA for the CDR3 is TGTGCCACCAGCAGACCTGGGACTAGGCCTGACAATGAGCAGTTCTTC. The whole variable domain, remainder taken from reference TRBV15 and TRBJ2-1, is DAMVIQNPRYQVTQFGKPVTLSCSQTLNHNVMYWYQQKSSQAPKLLFHYYDKDFNNEADTPDNFQSRRPNTSFCFLDIRSPGLGDTAMYLCATSRPGTRPDNEQFFGPGTRLTVL.

This clonotype came up many times. V is TRBV27 and J is TRBJ1-1; D not certain. V was trimmed by 6 bases and J by 0 bases, leaving 14 bases between them. The CDR3 runs to 15 residues. CDR1 MNHEY and CDR2 SMNVEV come from the germline V gene (reference sequence). CDR3 nucleotides: TGTGCCAGCAGGCCGAAGTGGGTGATGAACACTGAAGCTTTCTTT. This codes for CASRPKWVMNTEAFF.

This clonotype was recorded at least ten times. This chain uses TRBV12-3 or TRBV12-4 with TRBJ2-5; 7 bases agree with TRBD2. The trim removed 5 bases at V and 4 bases at J, leaving 1 base unmatched. The CDR3 runs to 12 residues. CDR3 DNA: TGTGCCAGCAGTGGGGAGGGAGAGACCCAGTACTTC. This encodes CASSGEGETQYF.

The J gene is TRBJ2-7, the V gene TRBV9, with 10 bases matching TRBD1. Germline assignment: CDR1 SGDLS and CDR2 YYNGEE. The CDR3 is made up of 14 amino acids. Germline trimming cut 3 bases from V and 3 bases from J; bases unmatched to any gene: 3. As DNA, the CDR3 is TGTGCCAGCAGCGAGGGGGACAGGGGCTACGAGCAGTACTTC. As protein: CASSEGDRGYEQYF.

This clonotype occurred many times. The V call is TRBV5-1, the J call TRBJ2-5; D unresolved. Trimming pared 0 bases from V and 4 bases from J, leaving 4 bases between. This CDR3 is built from 12 residues. Germline V gene data show CDR1 as SGHRS and CDR2 as YFSETQ. CDR3 loop: CASSLARETQYF. The CDR3 DNA reads as TGCGCCAGCAGCTTGGCCAGAGAGACCCAGTACTTC. The full variable domain, rest sourced from reference TRBV5-1 and TRBJ2-5, is KAGVTQTPRYLIKTRGQQVTLSCSPISGHRSVSWYQQTPGQGLQFLFEYFSETQRNKGNFPGRFSGRQFSNSRSEMNVSTLELGDSALYLCASSLARETQYFGPGTRLLVL.

This clonotype was observed a handful of times. The chain employs TRBV2 and TRBJ2-3, with D possibly matching TRBD1 (6 bases). Trimming cost V 8 bases and J 6 bases, with 18 bases left between them. CDR1 is SNHLY and CDR2 is FYNNEI in the germline V gene. The CDR3 consists of 14 residues. CDR3 in amino acids: CASRTVGNTDTQYF. The CDR3 DNA sequence: TGTGCCAGCCGGACAGTGGGGAATACGGATACGCAGTATTTT.

This clonotype was recorded at least ten times. This chain connects TRBV7-2 to TRBJ2-1, with D possibly being TRBD1 or TRBD2 (6 bases each). There are 14 residues in the CDR3. V was shortened by 1 base and J by 12 bases, with 16 bases between the two germline ends. CDR1 is SGHTA and CDR2 is FQGNSA in the germline V gene. CDR3 sequence reads: CASSLGRDTGRQFF. CDR3 DNA sequence: TGTGCCAGCAGCTTAGGGAGGGACACCGGGAGGCAGTTCTTC.

At least ten counts were recorded for this clonotype. The gene calls are TRBV29-1 and TRBJ2-1; D is perhaps TRBD1 or TRBD2 (7 bases each). CDR1 is SQVTM and CDR2 is ANQGSEA in the germline V gene. The CDR3 is 11 amino acids. Between the trimmed V and J ends, which lost 6 bases and 9 bases, there was a span of 12 bases. The CDR3 loop is CSVTGEGEQFF. The CDR3 DNA sequence: TGCAGCGTCACAGGGGAGGGTGAGCAGTTCTTC.

This clonotype appeared a few times. CDR3 in amino acids: CASSYSLVRGDANSNQPQHF. CDR3 nucleotide sequence: TGTGCCAGCAGTTACAGCCTAGTGAGGGGGGACGCGAATAGCAATCAGCCCCAGCATTTT. The chain has TRBV6-2 or TRBV6-3 and TRBJ1-5; possibly TRBD1 for D (6 bases). Per germline, CDR1 MNHEY and CDR2 SVGEGT. The CDR3 runs 20 residues. Trimming removed 2 bases at V and 0 bases at J, with 23 bases between.

Many counts were recorded for this clonotype. The chain links TRBV20-1 to TRBJ2-5; 8 bases are shared with TRBD2. The CDR3 extends over 16 amino acids. Trimming cost V 0 bases and J 0 bases; bases outside gene matches: 6. Germline V gene lookup returns CDR1 DFQATT and CDR2 SNEGSKA (reference sequence). CDR3 sequence reads: CSARDDSSGYQETQYF. CDR3 bases: TGCAGTGCTAGAGATGATTCTAGCGGGTACCAAGAGACCCAGTACTTC.

This clonotype was detected only a few times. This chain joins TRBV7-9 and TRBJ2-1; the D is unclear. V was trimmed by 5 bases and J by 2 bases, leaving 13 bases between them. The CDR3 spans 15 residues. Per the germline V gene, CDR1 is SEHNR and CDR2 is FQNEAQ (reference sequence). In DNA, the CDR3 is TGTGCCAGCAGCCCGCAGGTGGGGACCTACAATGAGCAGTTCTTC. The encoded protein is CASSPQVGTYNEQFF.

This clonotype appeared a few times. The rearrangement uses TRBV9 and TRBJ2-1; the match to TRBD2 covers 7 bases. After removal of 7 bases from V and 2 bases from J, the junction contained 12 bases not matched to a gene. Germline CDR1 reads SGDLS; CDR2 reads YYNGEE. The CDR3 length is 16 residues. CDR3 protein: CASHPHPSGTYNEQFF. CDR3 nucleotides: TGTGCCAGCCACCCCCACCCTAGCGGTACCTACAATGAGCAGTTCTTC.

The chain uses TRBV7-2 and TRBJ2-1; 7 nucleotides match TRBD2. The CDR3 spans 13 residues. Germline CDR1 reads SGHTA; CDR2 reads FQGNSA. The J segment lost 4 bases and the V segment lost 11 bases, leaving 8 bases of the junction unmatched. The CDR3 is CASAGSRYNEQFF. DNA for the CDR3: TGTGCCTCAGCGGGGTCCAGATACAATGAGCAGTTCTTC.

V gene TRBV11-2 combines with J gene TRBJ1-2; possibly TRBD1 for D (5 bases). CDR3 length: 14 residues. The germline gives CDR1 SGHAT, CDR2 FQNNGV. V lost 0 bases, J lost 8 bases, and 13 bases lay in between. DNA of the CDR3: TGTGCCAGCAGCTTAGATCTGAGGGGAGAGGGCTACACCTTC. Translation: CASSLDLRGEGYTF.

This clonotype was found many times. The rearrangement joins TRBV5-1 to TRBJ2-3, with 8 bases that match TRBD2. The germline V gene has CDR1 SGHRS and CDR2 YFSETQ. This CDR3 region has 15 residues. V was clipped by 2 bases and J by 4 bases; unmatched bases: 6. CDR3 sequence reads: CASSLAGVSPDTQYF. CDR3 nucleotides: TGCGCCAGCAGCTTAGCGGGAGTAAGCCCAGATACGCAGTATTTT.

The gene calls are TRBV6-1 and TRBJ2-1; TRBD2 agrees at 7 bases. This CDR3 region has 15 residues. The germline gives CDR1 MNHNS, CDR2 SASEGT. The V segment lost 3 bases and the J segment 10 bases; nucleotides outside the gene matches: 12. The CDR3 loop reads CASSEGGAGVGEQFF. Here the CDR3 DNA reads TGTGCCAGCAGTGAGGGAGGTGCGGGAGTAGGCGAGCAGTTCTTC.

The table lists this clonotype with many counts. The V call is TRBV19, the J call TRBJ1-1; D is possibly TRBD1 (5 bases). This CDR3 has 12 amino acids. The germline V gene has CDR1 LNHDA and CDR2 SQIVND (reference sequence). V lost 7 bases and J lost 4, with 10 bases in between. The CDR3 loop is CASNQGTTEAFF. CDR3 DNA: TGTGCCAGTAACCAGGGTACCACTGAAGCTTTCTTT.